This T cell receptor (beta chain) was recorded in a study of response to subunit inactivated influenza vaccine. Findings of the study overall: Authors suggested each seasonal flu vaccination may recruit only limited numbers of new T cells.

CDR1 SGHDN and CDR2 FVKESK come from the germline V gene. The junction had 2 bases not matched to a gene; V was cut back by 1 base and J by 1 base. This CDR3 spans 15 amino acids. MiXCR, applied by TCRdb to the RT-PCR reads, yields one record per CDR3 protein. This sample has roughly 760,000 distinct CDR3 sequences; around 21% occur once, and the top ten carry 10%. In the case of this clonotype: The antigen is not known.

The origin of this receptor is a man over 45 who received an inactivated influenza vaccine. The source material was PBMCs from blood, sampled 5 to 6 days after vaccination. The chain couples TRBV14 to TRBJ2-7; 9 bases fit TRBD2. The CDR3 protein is CASSQGTSDSYEQYF. The CDR3 DNA sequence: TGTGCCAGCAGCCAAGGGACTAGCGATTCCTACGAGCAGTACTTC.